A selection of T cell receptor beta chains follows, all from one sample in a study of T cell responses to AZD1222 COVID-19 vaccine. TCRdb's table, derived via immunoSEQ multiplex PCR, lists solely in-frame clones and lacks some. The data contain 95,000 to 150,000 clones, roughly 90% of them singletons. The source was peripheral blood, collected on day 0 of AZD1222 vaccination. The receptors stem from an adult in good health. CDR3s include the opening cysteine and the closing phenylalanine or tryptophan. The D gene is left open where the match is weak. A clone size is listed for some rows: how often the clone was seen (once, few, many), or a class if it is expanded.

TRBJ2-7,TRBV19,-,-,TGTGCCAGTAGTGGGGCAGATACCCAGAGCTCCTACGAGCAGTACTTC,CASSGADTQSSYEQYF
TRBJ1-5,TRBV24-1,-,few,TGTGCCACCAGTGGTAGGGAAGGTCAGCCCCAGCATTTT,CATSGREGQPQHF
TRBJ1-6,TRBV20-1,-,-,TGCAGTGCGAGGTCGGGATCACCCCTCCACTTT,CSARSGSPLHF
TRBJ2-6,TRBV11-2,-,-,TGTGCCAGCAGCTCCCGGACTATACTCCTCTCTGGGGCCAACGTCCTGACTTTC,CASSSRTILLSGANVLTF
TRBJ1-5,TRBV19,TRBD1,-,TGTGCCTCCTCATACCGGGACAGGGGGATTTATCAGCCCCAGCATTTT,CASSYRDRGIYQPQHF
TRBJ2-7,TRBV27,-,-,TGTGCCAGCAGGGCGGGACACAACTACGAGCAGTACTTC,CASRAGHNYEQYF
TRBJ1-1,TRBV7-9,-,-,TGTGCCAGCAGCTTGGAGGTCACTGAAGCTTTCTTT,CASSLEVTEAFF
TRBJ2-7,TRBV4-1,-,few,TGCGCCAGCAGCCAAGTAGGTCCGGGACCACCCTACGAGCAGTACTTC,CASSQVGPGPPYEQYF
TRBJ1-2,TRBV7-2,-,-,TGTGCCAGCAGCTTAGCGGTCCAGGCTGACTATGGCTACACCTTC,CASSLAVQADYGYTF
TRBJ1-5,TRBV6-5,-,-,TGTGCCAGCAGCGCTACCGGGACGGTCAATCAGCCCCAGCATTTT,CASSATGTVNQPQHF
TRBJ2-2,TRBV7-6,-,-,TGTGCCAGCAGCTTAGTGATGGGGAACACCGGGGAGCTGTTTTTT,CASSLVMGNTGELFF
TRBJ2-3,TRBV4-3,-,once,TGCGCCAGCAGCCAAGATAATGACCTTTTAGATACGCAGTATTTT,CASSQDNDLLDTQYF
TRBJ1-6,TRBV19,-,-,TGTGCCAGTAGTATAGAGTGGGGTAAACCCCTCCACTTT,CASSIEWGKPLHF
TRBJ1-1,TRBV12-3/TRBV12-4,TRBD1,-,TGTGCCAGCAGCCGGACAGGGGTAGCTGAAGCTTTCTTT,CASSRTGVAEAFF
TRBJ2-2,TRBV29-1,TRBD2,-,TGCAGCGTACTAGCGGGAGGTGGTACCGGGGAGCTGTTTTTT,CSVLAGGGTGELFF
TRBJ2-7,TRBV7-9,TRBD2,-,TGTGCCAGCAGCGCTCTCTATAGCGGGAGTTCGTACGAGCAGTACTTC,CASSALYSGSSYEQYF
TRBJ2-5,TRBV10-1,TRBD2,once,TGCGCCAGCAGTGACGCGGGAGAAGAGACCCAGTACTTC,CASSDAGEETQYF
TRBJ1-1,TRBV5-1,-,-,TGCGCCAGCAGCTCATACCCAGGGGTGAACACTGAAGCTTTCTTT,CASSSYPGVNTEAFF
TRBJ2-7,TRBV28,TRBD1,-,TGTGCCAGCAGCATTCCCTGGACAGGGGATAACGAGCAGTACTTC,CASSIPWTGDNEQYF
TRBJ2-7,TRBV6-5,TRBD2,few,TGTGCCAGCAGTCCGAGGGAGGGAAGCTTCTACGAGCAGTACTTC,CASSPREGSFYEQYF
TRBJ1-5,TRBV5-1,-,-,TGCGCCAGCAGCATACAGGGTTTGAGCAATCAGCCCCAGCATTTT,CASSIQGLSNQPQHF
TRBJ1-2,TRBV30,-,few,TGTGCCTGGAGTGTTAAGGGAGGCTACACCTTC,CAWSVKGGYTF
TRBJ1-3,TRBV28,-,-,TGTGCCAGCACCAGTAGGGGCCAGCTAGGACTCTCTGGAAACACCATATATTTT,CASTSRGQLGLSGNTIYF
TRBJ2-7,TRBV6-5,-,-,TGTGCCAGCAGTCTCAACAGGGACGAGCAGTACTTC,CASSLNRDEQYF
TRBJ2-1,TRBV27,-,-,TGTGCCAGCAGTTCCCCATGGAATGAGCAGTTCTTC,CASSSPWNEQFF
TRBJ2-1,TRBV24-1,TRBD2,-,TGTGCCACCAGTGAGACCGGGAGGGGTAACAATGAGCAGTTCTTC,CATSETGRGNNEQFF
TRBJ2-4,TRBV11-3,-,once,TGTGCCAGCAGCTTAGATCGTGGATGGGAAGCCAAAAACATTCAGTACTTC,CASSLDRGWEAKNIQYF
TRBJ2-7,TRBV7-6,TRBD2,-,TGTGCCAGCAGCTCCTCCGTGGCGGGAGGGAATCTGGTGGCCTACGAGCAGTACTTC,CASSSSVAGGNLVAYEQYF
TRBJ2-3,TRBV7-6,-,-,TGTGCCAGCAGCTCCCCCTGGGGCTCACGGGAGAATAGAGATACGCAGTATTTT,CASSSPWGSRENRDTQYF
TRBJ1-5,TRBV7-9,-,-,TGTGCCAGCAGCTTACAGACGACCAATCAGCCCCAGCATTTT,CASSLQTTNQPQHF
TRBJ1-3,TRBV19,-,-,TGTGCCAGTATCGACCCGGGCTCTGGAAACACCATATATTTT,CASIDPGSGNTIYF
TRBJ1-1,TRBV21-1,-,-,TGTGCCAGCAGCAACCCCCCGGGACAGGGGCCGGGTAGCACTGAAGCTTTCTTT,CASSNPPGQGPGSTEAFF
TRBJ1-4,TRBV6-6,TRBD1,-,TGTGCCAGCAACGTACAGGGGGATAATGAAAAACTGTTTTTT,CASNVQGDNEKLFF
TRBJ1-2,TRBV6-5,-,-,TGTGCCAGCCTCCCAAGGGCATACTCTGGCTATGGCTACACCTTC,CASLPRAYSGYGYTF
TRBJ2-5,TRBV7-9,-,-,TGTGCCAGCAGCCCGCCACGCCGGGGAGACCAAGAGACCCAGTACTTC,CASSPPRRGDQETQYF
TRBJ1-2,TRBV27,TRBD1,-,TGTGCCAGCAGAACAGGGGCCGACTATGGCTACACCTTC,CASRTGADYGYTF
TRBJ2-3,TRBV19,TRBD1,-,TGTGCCAGTAGCCGCTGGGCAGGGGGAACAGATACGCAGTATTTT,CASSRWAGGTDTQYF
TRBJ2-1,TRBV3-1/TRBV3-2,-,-,TGTGCCAGCAGCCACGGGACCGACAATGAGCAGTTCTTC,CASSHGTDNEQFF
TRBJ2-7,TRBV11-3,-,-,TGTGCCAGCAGCTTTTCCGCATATCTCGGGCAGTACTTC,CASSFSAYLGQYF
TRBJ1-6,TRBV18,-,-,TGTGCCAGCTCACCACCGTCTTTTGATTCACCCCTCCACTTT,CASSPPSFDSPLHF
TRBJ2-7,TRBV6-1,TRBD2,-,TGTGCCAGCAGTGAAGTGGCTAGCGGGAGCTACGAGCAGTACTTC,CASSEVASGSYEQYF
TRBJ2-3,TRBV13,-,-,TGTGCCAGCAACCATGGCGAGGGTCTAAGGGCAGATACGCAGTATTTT,CASNHGEGLRADTQYF
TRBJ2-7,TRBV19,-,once,TGTGCCAGTAGTCCCGGGGGCTACGAGCAGTACTTC,CASSPGGYEQYF
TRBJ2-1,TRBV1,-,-,TGCACCAGCAGCAGGACTAGCGGGAGGGTTGGTGAGCAGTTCTTC,CTSSRTSGRVGEQFF
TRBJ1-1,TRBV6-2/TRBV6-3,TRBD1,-,TGTGCCAGCAGTTACTCGACTCCACCTAGACAGGGAAGATTTACTGAAGCTTTCTTT,CASSYSTPPRQGRFTEAFF
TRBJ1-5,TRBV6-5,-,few,TGTGCCAGCAGTTACTCGATTGAGGGTAATCAGCCCCAGCATTTT,CASSYSIEGNQPQHF
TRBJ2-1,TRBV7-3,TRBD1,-,TGTGCCAGCAGCTTAGGGACAGGACAAGGCAATGAGCAGTTCTTC,CASSLGTGQGNEQFF
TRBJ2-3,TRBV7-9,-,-,TGTGCCAGCAGCTTAGTTTTCCCAGATACGCAGTATTTT,CASSLVFPDTQYF
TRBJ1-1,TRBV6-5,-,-,TGTGCCAGCAGTTACTCGAACAGAATGAACACTGAAGCTTTCTTT,CASSYSNRMNTEAFF
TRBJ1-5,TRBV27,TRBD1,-,TGTGCCAGCAGGGACAGGGAGGATCAGCCCCAGCATTTT,CASRDREDQPQHF
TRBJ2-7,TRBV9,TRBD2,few,TGTGCCAGCAGCGTAGACCCTAGCGGGAAAGGATACGAGCAGTACTTC,CASSVDPSGKGYEQYF
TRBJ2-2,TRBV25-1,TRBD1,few,TGTGCCAGCAATTCCAACGGACAGGGGACCGGGGAGCTGTTTTTT,CASNSNGQGTGELFF
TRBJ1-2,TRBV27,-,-,TGTGCCAGCAGTTTCCAGGGCCAGGGCGGTGAGCGCTACACCTTC,CASSFQGQGGERYTF
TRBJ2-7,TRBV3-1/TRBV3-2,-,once,TGTGCCAGCAGCCAACCCGTGCGGGGCGTCTACGAGCAGTACTTC,CASSQPVRGVYEQYF